Listed below are T cell receptor beta chains from one sample, sequenced in a study. TCRdb reprocessed the RT-PCR reads via MiXCR and lists one record per CDR3 protein. The repertoire includes around 700,000 distinct CDR3 sequences, more than 13% of them detected once, and roughly 3.6% sits in the top ten. The sample comprised memory CD4+ T cells from blood. The receptors originated from a female donor in good health, serving as a healthy control. Both conserved end residues are part of each CDR3. Fields, in order: clone size, D gene, V gene, J gene, CDR3 DNA, CDR3 protein. A D gene is named only where the DNA matches it firmly. The listing skips clone size in some rows; elsewhere it reads once, few, many or a size class.

many	TRBD1	TRBV4-1	TRBJ2-6	TGCGCCAGCAGCCAAGTACAGGGGTTCACTGGGGCCAACGTCCTGACTTTC	CASSQVQGFTGANVLTF
.	.	TRBV5-6	TRBJ2-7	TGTGCCAGCAGCGAGTCACCGGGACCCTTCTACGAGCAGTACTTC	CASSESPGPFYEQYF
.	TRBD1	TRBV4-3	TRBJ1-4	TGCGCCAGCAGACTGAACGGGGCGGGACAGAGTAATGAAAAACTGTTTTTT	CASRLNGAGQSNEKLFF
.	.	TRBV24-1	TRBJ2-2	TGTGCCACCAGTGATTTTGCAGTCACCGGGGAGCTGTTTTTT	CATSDFAVTGELFF
many	TRBD1	TRBV20-1	TRBJ1-5	TGCAGTGCTAGTGACGGACAGGCTGGTGGGCCCCAGCATTTT	CSASDGQAGGPQHF
few	TRBD2	TRBV20-1	TRBJ2-7	TGCAGTGCTCGAGAGACTAGCGGGAGGGGCTACGAGCAGTACTTC	CSARETSGRGYEQYF
many	TRBD1	TRBV29-1	TRBJ2-7	TGCAGCGTTTTCCAGGGGGCTTGGTCCTACGAGCAGTACTTC	CSVFQGAWSYEQYF
many	TRBD1	TRBV6-5	TRBJ2-3	TGTGCCAGCAGTCCAAGGGGGCCAGGGAGCAGAGGTACGCAGTATTTT	CASSPRGPGSRGTQYF
.	TRBD1	TRBV5-1	TRBJ1-1	TGCGCCAGCAAGGAGGGGGCGTACACTGAAGCTTTCTTT	CASKEGAYTEAFF
few	.	TRBV7-2	TRBJ1-2	TGTGCCAGCAGCAGACCCGGCAGGGACCTCTATGGCTACACCTTC	CASSRPGRDLYGYTF
.	TRBD2	TRBV4-1	TRBJ2-5	TGCGCCAGCAGCCAAGATGGGGCGGGAGTGGAGACCCAGTACTTC	CASSQDGAGVETQYF
many	.	TRBV30	TRBJ1-5	TGTGCCTGGAGCGCGGACAGCAATCAGCCCCAGCATTTT	CAWSADSNQPQHF
many	TRBD2	TRBV9	TRBJ2-3	TGTGCCAGCAGCGGGGAGGGATACTTGGGCACAGATACGCAGTATTTT	CASSGEGYLGTDTQYF
.	TRBD2	TRBV20-1	TRBJ2-7	TGCAGTGCTAGAGATCCCGTGGGAGGGCTAGGTTCGGAGCAGTACTTC	CSARDPVGGLGSEQYF
.	.	TRBV28	TRBJ1-4	TGTGCCAGCAGCCTATTGCCGGGGGGGAATGAAAAACTGTTTTTT	CASSLLPGGNEKLFF
.	TRBD2	TRBV4-1	TRBJ2-1	TGCGCCAGCAGCCAGGCTTTAGGGACTAGCGGATACAATGAGCAGTTCTTC	CASSQALGTSGYNEQFF
many	.	TRBV6-6	TRBJ2-5	TGTGCCAGCAGTTATGAGGTCAATCAGTACTTC	CASSYEVNQYF
.	.	TRBV5-5	TRBJ1-5	TGTGCCAGCAGCCAGGACGGAAATAGCAATCAGCCCCAGCATTTT	CASSQDGNSNQPQHF
.	TRBD1	TRBV28	TRBJ1-4	TGTGCCAGCAGTCCTCCTGGGACAGCTGAAAAACTGTTTTTT	CASSPPGTAEKLFF
.	TRBD1	TRBV7-9	TRBJ1-5	TGTGCCAGCAGCCCAGGACAGGGGCATAGCAATCAGTCCCAGCATTTT	CASSPGQGHSNQSQHF
many	TRBD2	TRBV24-1	TRBJ2-5	TGTGCCACCAGTACCGCTAGCGGGAGGGCCGCTACAACCCAAGAGACCCAGTACTTC	CATSTASGRAATTQETQYF
many	TRBD2	TRBV6-4	TRBJ2-3	TGTGCCAGCAGTTTCCGCAGCGGGAGTGGGACAGATACGCAGTATTTT	CASSFRSGSGTDTQYF
.	.	TRBV11-2	TRBJ1-4	TGTGCCAGCAGATCGCTCAGGGTGGCTAATGAAAAACTGTTTTTT	CASRSLRVANEKLFF
.	.	TRBV7-8	TRBJ2-2	TGTGCCAGCAGCTTCCTCGCTCCACGGAACACCGGGGAGCTGTTTTTT	CASSFLAPRNTGELFF
many	TRBD1	TRBV7-9	TRBJ1-2	TGTGCCAGCAGCCCGCGGACAGGTGAAAGCTATGGCTACACCTTC	CASSPRTGESYGYTF
.	.	TRBV4-3	TRBJ1-5	TGCGCGAGCAGCCAATATTTCAGGGGCAATCAGCCCCAGCATTTT	CASSQYFRGNQPQHF
.	TRBD2	TRBV20-1	TRBJ2-1	TGCAGTGCCACAGCAAGCGGGGCCCAGCAGTTCTTC	CSATASGAQQFF
.	TRBD2	TRBV11-2	TRBJ2-5	TGTGCCAGCAGCTTAGTCGGGGTCGCTAGCGGGAGCCCGGAGACCCAGTACTTC	CASSLVGVASGSPETQYF
.	.	TRBV2	TRBJ2-3	TGTGCCAGCAGTGGAGGAGGAAGGCAGTGGACAGATACGCAGTATTTT	CASSGGGRQWTDTQYF
many	TRBD2	TRBV30	TRBJ2-3	TGTGCCTGGAGAACTCTAGCGGGAGCGTCAGATACGCAGTATTTT	CAWRTLAGASDTQYF
few	TRBD1	TRBV20-1	TRBJ1-6	TGCAGTGCTAGAGGGGACAGGGATAGTTCACCCCTCCACTTT	CSARGDRDSSPLHF
few	TRBD1	TRBV9	TRBJ2-3	TGTGCCAGCAGCGTAGCACAGGGGAGAGATACGCAGTATTTT	CASSVAQGRDTQYF
.	.	TRBV12-3/TRBV12-4	TRBJ1-4	TGTGCCAGCAGCCCCTCCGGGGGCACTGAAAAACTGTTTTTT	CASSPSGGTEKLFF
.	.	TRBV7-9	TRBJ2-1	TGTGCCAGCAGACCCTCCCGGTATAATGAGCAGTTCTTC	CASRPSRYNEQFF
few	TRBD1	TRBV10-3	TRBJ1-1	TGTGCCACATACACAGGGGGCAGCCCTGAAGCTTTCTTT	CATYTGGSPEAFF
.	TRBD2	TRBV4-2	TRBJ2-1	TGTGCCAGCAGCGAAGGGACTAGCGGGGGTCACAATGAGCAGTTCTTC	CASSEGTSGGHNEQFF
.	TRBD2	TRBV5-4	TRBJ2-2	TGTGCCAGCAGCCCCAGGGCCCTAGCGGGCACCGGGGAGCTGTTTTTT	CASSPRALAGTGELFF
.	TRBD1	TRBV28	TRBJ1-5	TGTGCCAGCAGTGAACACCGGGACAGTCAGCCCCAGCATTTT	CASSEHRDSQPQHF
.	.	TRBV7-3	TRBJ2-1	TGTGCCAGCAGCTCCCCAAGGGGGGACAATGAGCAGTTCTTC	CASSSPRGDNEQFF
few	.	TRBV6-5	TRBJ1-2	TGTGCCAGCAGCGAGGGACCCTCCTATGGCTACACCTTC	CASSEGPSYGYTF
few	TRBD1	TRBV28	TRBJ2-1	TGTGCCAGCATTCTTAACCCGGACAGGCGGAGGTCCTACAATGAGCAGTTCTTC	CASILNPDRRRSYNEQFF
many	.	TRBV5-6	TRBJ2-3	TGTGCCAGCAGCTACAGTACAGGGCATAAAGATACGCAGTATTTT	CASSYSTGHKDTQYF